These T cell receptor beta chains were read from a single sample in a study of identical twins. Each CDR3 protein gets one entry after TCRdb re-called the 5' RACE reads with MiXCR. The sample comprises approximately 680,000 distinct CDR3 sequences, 7.1% of which are singletons, and around 1.6% rests with the top ten. These data were likewise used in another study, on yellow fever vaccine responses in identical twins.

The specimen sequenced was PBMCs. These receptors all stem from a woman aged 18-30 years in good health. CDR3s include the opening cysteine and the closing phenylalanine or tryptophan. The D gene is left open where the match is weak. For some rows the clone size is stated as once, few or many, or as a class when expanded; others skip it.

D gene,V gene,J gene,clone size,CDR3 protein,CDR3 DNA
TRBD1,TRBV20-1,TRBJ2-2,many,CSAPWTGITGELFF,TGCAGTGCTCCATGGACAGGGATCACCGGGGAGCTGTTTTTT
TRBD2,TRBV5-1,TRBJ2-7,.,CASSLGGSGSYEQYF,TGCGCCAGCAGCTTGGGAGGTAGCGGGAGTTACGAGCAGTACTTC
.,TRBV10-3,TRBJ2-5,few,CAISERAQQETQYF,TGTGCCATCAGTGAGAGGGCTCAACAAGAGACCCAGTACTTC
.,TRBV3-1,TRBJ1-6,many,CASSQGSYNSPLHF,TGTGCCAGCAGCCAAGGGTCCTATAATTCACCCCTCCACTTT
.,TRBV5-6,TRBJ1-1,many,CASSPAGRGIGMNTEAFF,TGTGCCAGCAGCCCGGCCGGCAGGGGAATAGGGATGAACACTGAAGCTTTCTTT
.,TRBV10-3,TRBJ2-3,many,CAISGGVVGTDTQYF,TGTGCCATCAGCGGGGGAGTGGTTGGCACAGATACGCAGTATTTT
.,TRBV20-1,TRBJ1-1,few,CSARDPSESITEAFF,TGCAGTGCTAGAGATCCGTCGGAATCGATCACTGAAGCTTTCTTT
TRBD2,TRBV11-1,TRBJ2-1,few,CASSLASGGGAEQFF,TGTGCCAGCAGCTTGGCTTCTGGCGGGGGGGCTGAGCAGTTCTTC
TRBD2,TRBV5-1,TRBJ2-5,.,CASSLAAGLETQYF,TGCGCCAGCAGCTTGGCAGCGGGGCTCGAGACCCAGTACTTC
TRBD2,TRBV5-1,TRBJ2-3,many,CASSLVSALGGSLPDTQYF,TGCGCCAGCAGCTTGGTTTCCGCCCTGGGCGGGAGTCTTCCAGATACGCAGTATTTT
.,TRBV12-3/TRBV12-4,TRBJ2-3,many,CASSWDQTQYF,TGTGCCAGCAGTTGGGACCAAACGCAGTATTTT
.,TRBV9,TRBJ1-1,.,CASSVEDSLNTEAFF,TGTGCCAGCAGCGTAGAGGACAGCCTGAACACTGAAGCTTTCTTT
.,TRBV20-1,TRBJ2-5,few,CSARIGPQGWETQYF,TGCAGTGCTAGAATAGGGCCACAAGGTTGGGAGACCCAGTACTTC
.,TRBV12-3/TRBV12-4,TRBJ2-2,many,CASSFGSTGELFF,TGTGCCAGCAGCTTTGGATCCACCGGGGAGCTGTTTTTT